The 17 T cell receptor beta chains below come from one sample, sequenced in a study of technical replicates of blood from a handful of donors. This table comes from immunoSEQ multiplex PCR, and its TCRdb copy is limited to in-frame clones, with some not included. The sample records tens of thousands of clones, 85% to 95% being singletons. The sample consisted of T cells isolated from PBMCs. These receptors were obtained from a human donor in good health.

The chain has TRBV10-2 and TRBJ2-5; D possibly corresponds to TRBD2 (5 bases). This CDR3 region has 13 residues. Germline lookup yields CDR1 WSHSY and CDR2 SAAADI. The V end was cut by 8 bases, the J end by 2 bases, with 12 bases between. As DNA, the CDR3 is TGCGCCAGCGCCCGAGGGAGTCAAGAGACCCAGTACTTC. The encoded protein is CASARGSQETQYF.

The chain recombines TRBV6-1 with TRBJ1-2, with 8 bases lining up with TRBD1. After removal of 7 bases from V and 7 bases from J, the junction contained 14 bases not matched to a gene. The CDR3 contains 15 residues. CDR1 and CDR2 from the germline V gene are MNHNS and SASEGT. CDR3 DNA: TGTGCCAGCAAACAGGGGGGAACTTCGGTAGGTGGCTACACCTTC. It is translated as CASKQGGTSVGGYTF.

The CDR3 bases are TGTGCTAGTGGTTACTATCGACTAGCGGGGGGCCTGTACGAGCAGTACTTC. It yields the protein CASGYYRLAGGLYEQYF. V and J are TRBV12-5 and TRBJ2-7; 13 bases map to TRBD2. This CDR3 contains 17 residues. The germline V gene has CDR1 LGHNT and CDR2 FRNRAP. With V trimmed by 4 bases and J by 4 bases, 10 bases remained unmatched.

V usage is TRBV14 and J usage is TRBJ1-1; 7 bases fit TRBD1. Per germline, CDR1 SGHDN and CDR2 FVKESK. The CDR3 extends over 15 amino acids. With V trimmed by 3 bases and J by 1 base, 5 bases remained unmatched. The CDR3 DNA sequence: TGTGCCAGCAGCCACGACAGGGTCCAGAACACTGAAGCTTTCTTT. Its protein product is CASSHDRVQNTEAFF. The whole variable domain, filled in from reference TRBV14 and TRBJ1-1, reads EAGVTQFPSHSVIEKGQTVTLRCDPISGHDNLYWYRRVMGKEIKFLLHFVKESKQDESGMPNNRFLAERTGGTYSTLKVQPAELEDSGVYFCASSHDRVQNTEAFFGQGTRLTVV.

This clone occurred a few times. The CDR3 region has the DNA TGTGCCAGCAGTTTACTGGACAGGGTCTACGAGCAGTACTTC. Protein product: CASSLLDRVYEQYF. V is TRBV27 and J is TRBJ2-7; TRBD1 aligns across 8 bases. Germline CDR1 and CDR2: MNHEY and SMNVEV (reference sequence). V shed 2 bases and J 3 bases; nucleotides not matched to a gene: 3. The CDR3 runs 14 residues.

This rearrangement joins TRBV5-6 to TRBJ2-1; a possible D gene is TRBD2 (6 bases). There are 14 residues in the CDR3. CDR1 and CDR2 (germline): SGHDT, YYEEEE. Trimming removed 4 bases at V and 2 bases at J, with 10 bases between. CDR3 in amino acids: CASSGGLTYNEQFF. The CDR3 coding sequence is TGTGCCAGCAGCGGGGGGTTAACCTACAATGAGCAGTTCTTC.

J is TRBJ2-5 and V is TRBV6-6; D is unclear. Trimming removed 2 bases from V and 3 bases from J, with 10 bases in between. In germline, CDR1 is MNHNY, CDR2 SVGAGI (reference sequence). The CDR3 has 14 residues. This CDR3 is CASSYGLTKETQYF. The CDR3 DNA reads as TGTGCCAGCAGTTACGGCTTAACCAAAGAGACCCAGTACTTC.

The V call is TRBV7-6, the J call TRBJ2-5, with a possible D match to TRBD1 (6 bases). CDR1 is SGHVS, CDR2 FNYEAQ, per germline. V was cut by 2 bases and J by 2 bases, with 18 bases left in between. The CDR3 sequence is 17 residues long. The CDR3 spells CASSLIPEQGTQETQYF. CDR3 nucleotide sequence: TGTGCCAGCAGCTTAATCCCCGAGCAGGGGACACAAGAGACCCAGTACTTC.

The V and J genes are TRBV7-6 and TRBJ2-5, with D possibly matching TRBD2 (5 bases). V was clipped by 5 bases and J by 5 bases, with 15 bases between them. Germline CDR1 is SGHVS and CDR2 is FNYEAQ. This CDR3 is 14 amino acids long. CDR3 coding DNA: TGTGCCAGCAGCATAGACCTTCGGAGGGAGACCCAGTACTTC. Encoded protein: CASSIDLRRETQYF.

The chain couples TRBV7-2 to TRBJ2-3; TRBD2 matches 10 bases. The CDR3 consists of 18 residues. V was pared by 0 bases and J by 4 bases, with 10 bases of the junction left unmatched. CDR1 is SGHTA, CDR2 FQGNSA, per germline. The CDR3 loop is CASSLAPSGRSPSDTQYF. CDR3 coding DNA: TGTGCCAGCAGCTTAGCGCCTAGCGGGAGATCCCCCTCAGATACGCAGTATTTT.

This chain joins TRBV2 and TRBJ2-2, with D perhaps matching TRBD2 (6 bases). Germline-derived CDR1 and CDR2 are SNHLY and FYNNEI. The germline V and J ends were trimmed by 10 bases and 1 base, with 13 bases remaining between them. The CDR3 extends over 14 amino acids. CDR3 sequence: CAIPGTRNTGELFF. The CDR3 nucleotides read TGTGCCATCCCCGGGACTCGGAACACCGGGGAGCTGTTTTTT.

V and J are TRBV5-1 and TRBJ1-2; D may be TRBD1 (6 bases). This CDR3 has 14 residues. The germline V and J ends were trimmed by 4 bases and 5 bases, with 15 bases remaining between them. Germline CDR1 and CDR2: SGHRS and YFSETQ. CDR3 bases: TGCGCCAGCAGCCCTGGGGACACCTCTTATGGCTACACCTTC. This encodes CASSPGDTSYGYTF.

The V gene is TRBV27, the J gene TRBJ2-3; weak D call: TRBD1 (5 bases). Germline CDR1 MNHEY, CDR2 SMNVEV (reference sequence). The CDR3 totals 14 residues. V was cut by 6 bases and J by 5 bases, with 15 bases left in between. The CDR3 DNA reads TGTGCCAGCAGCGGTTTCAGGGTTGAAGATACGCAGTATTTT. Its translation: CASSGFRVEDTQYF.

This chain uses TRBV6-1 with TRBJ1-2, with 9 bases aligning to TRBD1. Germline V gives CDR1 MNHNS, CDR2 SASEGT. CDR3 length equals 16 residues. The V gene end was trimmed by 4 bases and the J gene end by 2 bases; junction bases not matched to a gene: 8. CDR3 nucleotide sequence: TGTGCCAGCAGTGCCCGGCCGGGACAGGGAAACTATGGCTACACCTTC. Translation gives CASSARPGQGNYGYTF.

The gene calls are TRBV18 and TRBJ2-3, with D maybe TRBD2 (5 bases). CDR3 length equals 15 residues. V was trimmed by 2 bases and J by 2 bases, leaving 11 bases between them. Germline CDR1 and CDR2: KGHSH and LQKENI. In DNA form, the CDR3 reads TGTGCCAGCTCACCAGTTCGGGGTACCACAGATACGCAGTATTTT. It codes for CASSPVRGTTDTQYF.

The chain carries TRBV5-1 and TRBJ2-1, with D perhaps matching TRBD1 (5 bases). V was pared by 3 bases and J by 0 bases, with 10 bases between. CDR1 is SGHRS, CDR2 YFSETQ, per germline. This CDR3 has 15 residues. CDR3 in DNA: TGCGCCAGCAGCTCCTCAGGGCCCTCCTACAATGAGCAGTTCTTC. Protein: CASSSSGPSYNEQFF.

V gene TRBV21-1 combines with J gene TRBJ2-7; TRBD2, the D gene given by the table, was not confirmed from the DNA. TRBV21-1 is recorded as a pseudogene. The CDR3 sequence is 13 residues long. Here the CDR3 reads CASTFGLNYEQYF. CDR3 coding DNA: TGTGCCAGCACTTTTGGACTGAATTACGAGCAGTACTTC.